This T cell receptor beta chain was recorded in a study of shared clonotypes between healthy human individuals (dated by TCRdb to 2018 to 2021). In the study overall: The cohort included a few men and two women between 18 and 49 years of age. For each donor, three plates each were used for CD4 naive and CD4 memory, two plates were used for CD8 naive, and one plate was used for CD8 memory. To estimate repertoire size and how much clonotype sharing occurs between individuals, the study deeply sequenced the blood TCR repertoires of roughly 5 healthy adults. To increase sequencing depth and limit assay-specific biases, TCR repertoire library preparation and sequencing were carried out by different laboratories using diverse techniques. Each donor's leukapheresis produced roughly between roughly 0.85 and 9.5 billion PBMCs.

About this clone: Its antigen remains unidentified. No base quality information exists; no much larger clone differs at one position.

Broad study findings and their caveats: The small number of donors limited the genetic and exposure-history diversity represented. Compared with non-shared clonotypes, clonotypes shared by all four sorted-subset donors had higher generation probabilities. Pairwise subsampling indicated that sequencing depth was expected to affect the degree of clonotype sharing among donors. Across several donors, approximately 5% of naive CD4, approximately 3.5% of naive CD8, roughly 2.3% of memory CD4, and 0.4% of memory CD8 clonotypes were shared. Sampling was limited to blood, and TCR repertoires in tissue likely differ from TCR repertoires in blood. Larger estimated clonotype richness was generally found for naive subsets than for memory subsets. Even with the large sequencing depth, rarefaction of the sorted-subset datasets indicated that sequencing was incomplete.

Donors were healthy HIV-negative adults with no recently reported acute infections or vaccinations. Every donor was a Caucasian adult residing in Nashville, Tennessee, USA. Magnetic negative selection was used to enrich CD4+ T cells, after which naive cells were positively selected on CD45RA and the negative fraction became the memory subset. Blood was collected by leukapheresis, and PBMCs were isolated by Ficoll-Histopaque density gradient centrifugation and then cryopreserved in liquid nitrogen vapor phase. Analytical flow cytometry was used to check the purity and quantity of each magnetically sorted T cell population. Genomic DNA was isolated from each sorted fraction and quantified by UV absorbance on a Nanodrop 2000c. As encoded in the germline V gene, CDR1 is SGHTA while CDR2 is FQGTGA. A distance of 12 bases separates the germline ends of V and J, which lose 3 bases and 0 bases respectively. Including cysteine and phenylalanine, the CDR3 has 16 amino acids. The entry retains the CDR3 DNA only, 48 bases that are in frame from base 1.

TCR CDR3 regions were amplified from genomic DNA by multiplex PCR using the deep immunoSEQ assay. Extracted genomic DNA from each cell subset was distributed evenly across all wells of several immunoSEQ 96-well plates, and each plate was treated as a replicate. For sorted subsets, roughly 0.2 ug genomic DNA, equal to 30,000 or so T cell genomes, was loaded into each replicate PCR. The purified libraries were quantified using a Qubit 3.0 fluorometer, sized with a Bioanalyzer 2100, and then quantified again using the KAPA Library Quantification kit. Each immunoSEQ 96-well plate was sequenced on its own single-read 150-cycle Illumina NextSeq 550 flow cell. As for how the authors treated the data: The immunoSEQ output contained only junctional sequences without quality scores, so filtering could not match that applied to full-length reads. Sequences were annotated with PyIR, a Python wrapper for IgBLAST v1.9, using IMGT germline references to assign V/J genes and CDR3. Reads with weak V/J assignments (E-value above 1e-6), missing CDR3, stop codons, out-of-frame junctions, or ambiguous translated residues were removed. A V3J clonotype was defined by an identical inferred V gene, J gene, and CDR3 amino acid sequence. The percentage overlap between two repertoires was calculated by dividing the number of shared unique clonotypes by the size of the smaller repertoire. Repertoire richness was assessed with RTK rarefaction, the Chao1 estimator, and Recon v2.1 estimates of unobserved clonotypes. OLGA was used to compute generation probabilities for all TCRbeta clonotypes that the gDNA method yielded from a handful of donors. What TCRdb holds here is the immuneACCESS table cut down to in-frame rearrangements. Part of the clones is not present; checked against another copy, under half of the missing clones reflect an unresolved V gene, and the others are unexplained. V and J calls plus clone size are reproduced from that table; the DNA served to infer D and trimming. The sample records about 1.1 million clones, approximately 77% of which are singletons. Almost 0.9% of the sample rests with the top ten.

The sequence came from a man between 18 and 29 years old in good health. Some clones in this sample may be carry-over from other donors' samples. The sequencing input was memory CD4+ T cells from PBMCs. This specimen's cell subset or site label, per the study, means: CD45RA-negative fraction. This receptor chain uses TRBV7-3 and TRBJ2-1, with no confident D gene call. At the DNA level, the sequence is TGTGCCAGCAGCTTCTTGGCGACACGCTCCTACAATGAGCAGTTCTTC. Translated, it reads CASSFLATRSYNEQFF.